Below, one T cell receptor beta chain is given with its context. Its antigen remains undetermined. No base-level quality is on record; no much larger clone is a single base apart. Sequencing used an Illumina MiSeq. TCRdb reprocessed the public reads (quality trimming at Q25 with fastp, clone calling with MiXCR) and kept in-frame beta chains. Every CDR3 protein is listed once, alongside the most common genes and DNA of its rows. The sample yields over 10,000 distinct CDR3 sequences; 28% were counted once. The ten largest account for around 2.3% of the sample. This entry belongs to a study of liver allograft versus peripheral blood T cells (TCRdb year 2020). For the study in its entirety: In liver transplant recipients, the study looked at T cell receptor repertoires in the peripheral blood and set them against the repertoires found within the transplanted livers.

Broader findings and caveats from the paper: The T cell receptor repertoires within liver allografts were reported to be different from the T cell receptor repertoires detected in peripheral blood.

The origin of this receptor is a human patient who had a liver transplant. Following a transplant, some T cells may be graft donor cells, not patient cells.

The DNA sequence reads TGTGCCACCAAGACTGTTGAGTTAACCTACGAGCAGTACTTC. This codes for CATKTVELTYEQYF. Recombination joined TRBV10-3 with TRBJ2-7, with no D gene named confidently. From the cysteine through the phenylalanine, the CDR3 covers 14 amino acids. Only the CDR3 portion is preserved as DNA: 42 bases, with reading frame beginning at the first base. CDR1 and CDR2 are read off the germline V gene as ENHRY and SYGVKD. V drops 10 bases and J drops 2 bases, leaving 18 bases in between.